This record looks at one T cell receptor (beta chain) sequence and its context. This entry comes from a study of blood T cell repertoires in COVID-19. Study-level information: Samples taken during acute and convalescent COVID-19 were collected in the United States, Italy and Spain. T cells, B-cell-depleted T cells, or PBMCs provided the cDNA or gDNA that served as material.

The authors' processing: Amplified reference gene primers provided the basis for estimating nucleated cell counts. Assay: immunoSEQ multiplex PCR; the TCRdb copy retains only in-frame clones and omits some. D and trimming come from the DNA, and the V and J calls and clone size come from that table. The sample lists roughly 30,000 clones, approximately 90% seen once, with around 5% in the top ten. Germline CDR1 is LNHDA and CDR2 is SQIVND (reference sequence). Trimming stripped 3 bases from V and 7 bases from J, with 9 bases between. This CDR3 contains 12 residues. This chain uses TRBV19 with TRBJ1-1; unclear D gene. The receptor was derived from a human donor in a cohort sampled during active COVID-19. Sequencing used peripheral blood. The chain's CDR3 is CASSIALGEAFF. Written as DNA, the CDR3 is TGTGCCAGTAGTATTGCCCTAGGTGAAGCTTTCTTT. The complete variable domain, with remaining parts taken from reference TRBV19 and TRBJ1-1, reads DGGITQSPKYLFRKEGQNVTLSCEQNLNHDAMYWYRQDPGQGLRLIYYSQIVNDFQKGDIAEGYSVSREKKESFPLTVTSAQKNPTAFYLCASSIALGEAFFGQGTRLTVV.